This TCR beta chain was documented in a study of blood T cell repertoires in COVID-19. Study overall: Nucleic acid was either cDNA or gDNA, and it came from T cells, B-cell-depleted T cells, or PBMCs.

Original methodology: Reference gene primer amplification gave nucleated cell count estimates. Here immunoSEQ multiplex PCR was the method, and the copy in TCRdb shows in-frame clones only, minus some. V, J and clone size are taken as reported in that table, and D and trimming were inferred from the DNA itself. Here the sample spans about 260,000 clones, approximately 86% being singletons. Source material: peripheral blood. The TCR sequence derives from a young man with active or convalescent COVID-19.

DNA of the CDR3: TGCGCCAGCAGTAATCCGGGACTAGCGCTCAACAATGAGCAGTTCTTC. This sequence encodes CASSNPGLALNNEQFF. The chain uses TRBV10-2 and TRBJ2-1, with 10 bases fitting TRBD2. CDR3 length equals 16 residues. Trimming at V came to 5 bases and at J to 5 bases, leaving 9 bases not matched to a gene. The germline CDR1 and CDR2 sequences are WSHSY and SAAADI.